This passage covers 3 T cell receptor beta chains from one sample sequenced in a study of T cells in Graves' hyperthyroidism and ophthalmopathy. RNA transcripts yielded amplified TCR beta CDR3 regions. In the first-round RT-PCR of the TCR CDR3, the HTBI primer set was used. MiXCR, run by TCRdb on the multiplex PCR reads, gives a single entry per CDR3 protein. The sample has 610,000 or so distinct CDR3 sequences; about 45% are singletons. Source material: peripheral blood or thyroid tissue (not recorded which). Source of these receptors: a woman in her late teens or twenties with Graves' hyperthyroidism.

This clonotype has ten or more counts. The rearrangement uses TRBV14 and TRBJ1-2; 7 bases line up with TRBD1. The V gene's germline CDR1 is SGHDN and CDR2 FVKESK. V trimming: 1 base; J trimming: 4 bases; junction bases outside the gene matches: 0. The CDR3 spans 13 residues. CDR3 sequence reads: CASSQGQGYGYTF. In DNA form, the CDR3 reads TGTGCCAGCAGCCAAGGACAGGGCTATGGCTACACCTTC. Full variable domain (missing parts from reference TRBV14 and TRBJ1-2): EAGVTQFPSHSVIEKGQTVTLRCDPISGHDNLYWYRRVMGKEIKFLLHFVKESKQDESGMPNNRFLAERTGGTYSTLKVQPAELEDSGVYFCASSQGQGYGYTFGSGTRLTVV.

This chain connects TRBV7-9 to TRBJ1-5; 8 positions agree with TRBD1. J lost 2 bases, V lost 3 bases, and 6 bases had no gene match. The CDR3 totals 16 residues. In germline, CDR1 is SEHNR, CDR2 FQNEAQ (reference sequence). CDR3 in DNA: TGTGCCAGCAGCTTCGACAGGGGATTGGGCAATCAGCCCCAGCATTTT. It translates to CASSFDRGLGNQPQHF.

The rearrangement uses TRBV7-6 and TRBJ1-2; TRBD1 matches at 10 bases. Germline CDR1 and CDR2: SGHVS and FNYEAQ. There are 15 residues in the CDR3. V lost 3 bases and J lost 6; bases outside the gene matches: 7. The CDR3 DNA reads TGTGCCAGCAGCTTGCCGCTGACAGGGGGCGATGGCTACACCTTC. It specifies CASSLPLTGGDGYTF.